These 30 T cell receptor beta chains originate from one sample sequenced in a study of T cell responses to AZD1222 COVID-19 vaccine. The data were produced by immunoSEQ multiplex PCR, yet TCRdb's version contains in-frame clones alone and is incomplete. The sample carries about 130,000 clones, more than 80% recorded once. This specimen consisted of peripheral blood, obtained 28 days after the second AZD1222 dose. These receptors originate from an adult who received the AZD1222 COVID-19 vaccine.

This clone has a single count. The chain combines TRBV29-1 with TRBJ2-3; TRBD2 might be the D (6 bases). Germline CDR1 reads SQVTM; CDR2 reads ANQGSEA. Trimming took off 5 bases at V and 0 bases at J, with 12 bases between the two ends. There are 14 residues in the CDR3. The CDR3 DNA reads TGCAGCGTTAGGCCCGGGACTAGCACAGATACGCAGTATTTT. Translated, it gives CSVRPGTSTDTQYF.

J is TRBJ1-5 and V is TRBV5-1; 7 positions match TRBD1. The CDR3 is made up of 13 amino acids. V shed 4 bases and J 5 bases; nucleotides not matched to a gene: 3. Germline V gene data show CDR1 as SGHRS and CDR2 as YFSETQ. Here the CDR3 reads CASSTGTDQPQHF. DNA of the CDR3: TGCGCCAGCAGCACGGGGACAGATCAGCCCCAGCATTTT.

CDR3 nucleotides: TGTGCCAGCAGCTTGGCGGGATCTGGAAACACCATATATTTT. Amino acid sequence: CASSLAGSGNTIYF. This chain uses TRBV5-4 with TRBJ1-3; no definite D call. The germline V gene encodes CDR1 SGHNT and CDR2 YYREEE (reference sequence). With 0 bases removed from V and 1 base from J, the gap between germline ends came to 5 bases. CDR3 length: 14 amino acids.

This chain joins TRBV6-5 and TRBJ2-7, with 7 bases fitting TRBD1. There are 13 residues in the CDR3. CDR1 and CDR2 from the germline V gene are MNHEY and SVGAGI. The V and J ends lost 8 bases and 4 bases, in that order; junction bases with no gene match: 8. The chain's CDR3 is CASAPRGTYEQYF. The CDR3 coding sequence is TGTGCCAGCGCCCCCAGGGGGACGTACGAGCAGTACTTC.

This clone was seen once. This sequence joins TRBV28 and TRBJ1-1, with unresolved D. V was clipped by 8 bases and J by 5 bases, with 21 bases between them. This CDR3 region has 15 residues. Germline V gives CDR1 MDHEN, CDR2 SYDVKM. In DNA form, the CDR3 reads TGTGCCAGCCTCACCCCTGGGCGGGGTTGGACTGAAGCTTTCTTT. This codes for CASLTPGRGWTEAFF.

V gene TRBV6-5 combines with J gene TRBJ2-1; D is undetermined. The CDR3 is 11 residues long. The germline V gene has CDR1 MNHEY and CDR2 SVGAGI. V dropped 8 bases and J dropped 8 bases, with 10 bases sitting between them. CDR3 bases: TGTGCCAGCTCAAGGTCCGATGAGCAGTTCTTC. It translates to CASSRSDEQFF.

This rearrangement joins TRBV20-1 to TRBJ2-1; possible D gene TRBD2, 6 bases. V was cut by 3 bases and J by 10 bases, with 7 bases left in between. From germline, CDR1 is DFQATT and CDR2 SNEGSKA (reference sequence). The CDR3 totals 10 residues. The CDR3 bases are TGCAGTGCTAGGGACTACGAGCAGTTCTTC. It codes for CSARDYEQFF.

The chain combines TRBV7-2 with TRBJ1-1, with 10 bases fitting TRBD1. Germline V lookup: CDR1 SGHTA, CDR2 FQGNSA. The V gene end was trimmed by 5 bases and the J gene end by 6 bases; junction bases not matched to a gene: 9. This CDR3 has 15 residues. CDR3 nucleotides: TGTGCCAGCAGCGCAGACAGGGGGCGCGACCCTGAAGCTTTCTTT. Translation: CASSADRGRDPEAFF.

The chain carries TRBV15 and TRBJ2-1; 10 bases line up with TRBD1. Trimming cost V 2 bases and J 5 bases; bases outside gene matches: 6. The CDR3 covers 16 residues. Germline CDR1 is LNHNV and CDR2 is YYDKDF (reference sequence). CDR3 sequence reads: CATSRTAGTGDNEQFF. CDR3 nucleotide sequence: TGTGCCACCAGCAGAACCGCAGGGACAGGGGACAATGAGCAGTTCTTC.

This clone appeared a few times. The chain joins TRBV9 to TRBJ1-3; the D is unclear. The CDR3 contains 12 residues. Trimming took 5 bases from V and 2 from J, leaving 5 bases between them. Germline V gene sequence: CDR1 SGDLS, CDR2 YYNGEE. CDR3 residues: CASRGAGNTIYF. CDR3 DNA sequence: TGTGCCAGCAGGGGCGCTGGAAACACCATATATTTT.

The rearrangement uses TRBV28 and TRBJ2-1; 10 bases are shared with TRBD1. This CDR3 has 12 amino acids. Germline CDR1 and CDR2: MDHEN and SYDVKM. Germline trimming cut 3 bases from V and 12 bases from J; bases unmatched to any gene: 2. The CDR3 nucleotides are TGTGCCAGCAGTTTGAGGGACAGGGGGCAGTTCTTC. Its protein is CASSLRDRGQFF.

This clone has just a few counts. V and J are TRBV11-2 and TRBJ2-7, with 7 bases matching TRBD2. Looked up from germline, CDR1 is SGHAT and CDR2 is FQNNGV. V was pared by 1 base and J by 3 bases, with 9 bases of the junction left unmatched. The CDR3 has 16 residues. CDR3 bases: TGTGCCAGCAGCTTAGGGGGAACCGGGACTATCTACGAGCAGTACTTC. Its translation: CASSLGGTGTIYEQYF.

The chain joins TRBV5-8 to TRBJ1-1, with D tentatively TRBD1 (5 bases). The CDR3 has 17 amino acids. Trimming removed 0 bases at V and 2 bases at J, with 17 bases between. From germline, CDR1 is SGHTS and CDR2 YDEGEE. The CDR3, as DNA: TGTGCCAGCAGCTTGGAGATAGCACAGGCGATAAACACTGAAGCTTTCTTT. Amino acids: CASSLEIAQAINTEAFF.

The chain recombines TRBV27 with TRBJ2-1, with 8 bases fitting TRBD2. Germline CDR1 MNHEY, CDR2 SMNVEV (reference sequence). The length of the CDR3 is 16 residues. The trim removed 7 bases at V and 2 bases at J, leaving 10 bases unmatched. The chain's CDR3 is CASTLFGGGTYNEQFF. CDR3 in DNA: TGTGCCAGCACCCTTTTTGGCGGGGGGACCTACAATGAGCAGTTCTTC.

The J gene is TRBJ2-3, the V gene TRBV10-1; D call uncertain. The CDR3 has 15 residues. Trimming took off 2 bases at V and 4 bases at J, with 13 bases between the two ends. Germline lookup yields CDR1 WNHNN and CDR2 SYGVQD (reference sequence). The CDR3 sequence is CASSERAGRPDTQYF. The DNA of the CDR3 is TGCGCCAGCAGTGAGAGGGCAGGTAGGCCAGATACGCAGTATTTT.

This rearrangement joins TRBV5-8 to TRBJ1-1, with D maybe TRBD1 (5 bases). Between the trimmed V and J ends, which lost 4 bases and 1 base, there was a span of 8 bases. Per the germline V gene, CDR1 is SGHTS and CDR2 is YDEGEE. This CDR3 spans 13 amino acids. The CDR3 reads CASSLDRNTEAFF. The CDR3 DNA sequence: TGTGCCAGCAGCCTTGACAGGAACACTGAAGCTTTCTTT.

V and J are TRBV13 and TRBJ1-1; 7 bases align to TRBD1. Looked up from germline, CDR1 is PRHDT and CDR2 is FYEKMQ (reference sequence). After removal of 6 bases from V and 1 base from J, the junction contained 11 bases not matched to a gene. The CDR3 sequence is 16 residues long. For the CDR3, the DNA is TGTGCCAGCAGGGAACAGGGGTACGGTGGGAACACTGAAGCTTTCTTT. Translated: CASREQGYGGNTEAFF.

The gene calls are TRBV6-5 and TRBJ2-7; 10 bases are a match to TRBD1. Looked up from germline, CDR1 is MNHEY and CDR2 is SVGAGI. The CDR3 is 14 amino acids. V was clipped by 6 bases and J by 2 bases; unmatched bases: 4. CDR3 region: CASRRGTGAYEQYF. The CDR3 bases are TGTGCCAGCAGGAGGGGGACAGGGGCCTACGAGCAGTACTTC.

The chain carries TRBV18 and TRBJ1-2; 8 nucleotides agree with TRBD1. The CDR3 runs 14 residues. V lost 6 bases and J lost 3; bases outside the gene matches: 6. From germline, CDR1 is KGHSH and CDR2 LQKENI. The CDR3 DNA is TGTGCCAGCTCCCAAGGACAGGGTTACTATGGCTACACCTTC. Translating it yields CASSQGQGYYGYTF.

The V call is TRBV3-1 (or the pseudogene TRBV3-2), the J call TRBJ2-7, with D unclear. This CDR3 is 12 amino acids long. In germline, CDR1 is LGHDT, CDR2 YNNKEL (reference sequence). The V gene lost 4 bases and the J gene lost 0 bases, with 4 bases spanning the gap. CDR3 nucleotides: TGTGCCAGCAGCCTGAGCTCCTACGAGCAGTACTTC. Translating gives CASSLSSYEQYF.

This rearrangement joins TRBV7-9 to TRBJ1-6; 7 bases line up with TRBD1. This CDR3 has 15 residues. The germline gives CDR1 SEHNR, CDR2 FQNEAQ (reference sequence). The V and J ends lost 5 bases and 7 bases, in that order; junction bases with no gene match: 8. CDR3 region: CASSTQGDGNSPLHF. CDR3 nucleotides: TGTGCCAGCAGCACTCAGGGGGACGGAAATTCACCCCTCCACTTT.

The V call is TRBV6-5, the J call TRBJ1-3; 10 bases line up with TRBD1. The J segment lost 4 bases and the V segment lost 8 bases, leaving 2 bases of the junction unmatched. Germline V gene lookup returns CDR1 MNHEY and CDR2 SVGAGI. The CDR3 spans 13 residues. The DNA of the CDR3 is TGTGCCAGCGGACAGGGGGGAGGAAACACCATATATTTT. This sequence encodes CASGQGGGNTIYF.

This CDR3 is CASSPPGEETQYF. CDR3 nucleotide sequence: TGTGCCAGCAGTCCCCCGGGAGAAGAGACCCAGTACTTC. The chain joins TRBV6-5 to TRBJ2-5; D might be TRBD2 (6 bases). Germline lookup yields CDR1 MNHEY and CDR2 SVGAGI. CDR3 length: 13 amino acids. V lost 5 bases and J lost 3, with 10 bases in between.

This sequence joins TRBV19 and TRBJ2-7, with a tentative D call TRBD1 (6 bases). Per germline, CDR1 LNHDA and CDR2 SQIVND (reference sequence). The V and J ends lost 0 bases and 2 bases respectively, with 17 bases between them. There are 17 residues in the CDR3. CDR3 sequence reads: CASSIDPGARGPYEQYF. CDR3 sequence (DNA): TGTGCCAGTAGTATAGATCCCGGGGCCAGGGGTCCCTACGAGCAGTACTTC.

The CDR3 loop reads CAWSPRYNEQFF. The CDR3 DNA is TGTGCCTGGAGTCCCCGGTACAATGAGCAGTTCTTC. The chain links TRBV30 to TRBJ2-1; D is uncertain. Germline V gene sequence: CDR1 GTSNPN, CDR2 SVGIG (reference sequence). V lost 2 bases, J lost 4 bases, and 6 bases lay in between. The CDR3 is made up of 12 amino acids.

The V gene is TRBV7-8, the J gene TRBJ1-2, with TRBD1 identical over 7 bases. V dropped 5 bases and J dropped 0; count of bases not matched to a gene: 6. The germline V gene has CDR1 SGHVS and CDR2 FQNEAQ. This CDR3 spans 15 amino acids. The CDR3 region has the DNA TGTGCCAGCAGCCTTAACAGGGGAACTAACTATGGCTACACCTTC. It yields the protein CASSLNRGTNYGYTF.

CDR3 nucleotides: TGTGCCAGCAGCTTAGTCCAGGGGTTGGGCTACGAGCAGTACTTC. It translates to CASSLVQGLGYEQYF. The chain combines TRBV7-6 with TRBJ2-7, with a tentative D call TRBD1 (6 bases). Germline-derived CDR1 and CDR2 are SGHVS and FNYEAQ. Trimming removed 1 base at V and 3 bases at J, with 13 bases between. The CDR3 loop spans 15 amino acids.

The V and J genes are TRBV16 and TRBJ2-7; tentatively, D is TRBD1 or TRBD2 (5 bases each). The CDR3 loop spans 14 amino acids. Germline V CDR1 and CDR2: KGHSY, FQNENV. The V and J ends lost 0 bases and 7 bases respectively, with 13 bases between them. CDR3 DNA: TGTGCCAGCAGCCAATCGGGGCTAGCAAGTGAGCAGTACTTC. Residues: CASSQSGLASEQYF.

The chain couples TRBV29-1 to TRBJ2-3; D is unresolved. V gave up 4 bases and J gave up 3 bases, with 8 bases separating them. The germline V gene has CDR1 SQVTM and CDR2 ANQGSEA. CDR3 size: 12 residues. The CDR3 loop is CSVGVLTDTQYF. The CDR3 DNA reads as TGCAGCGTTGGGGTATTGACAGATACGCAGTATTTT.

The genes are TRBV4-2 and TRBJ2-5; 12 nucleotides align to TRBD2. This CDR3 contains 16 residues. Germline V gene sequence: CDR1 LGHNA, CDR2 YNFKEQ. J was trimmed by 5 bases and V by 5 bases; bases with no gene match: 9. The CDR3 spells CASSEWASGGAETQYF. In DNA, the CDR3 is TGTGCCAGCAGCGAGTGGGCTAGCGGGGGGGCGGAGACCCAGTACTTC.